This T cell receptor beta chain was sequenced in a study of tumour-infiltrating T cells in Burkitt lymphoma. Study-wide context: Productive clonality predicted overall and progression-free survival.

The method was immunoSEQ multiplex PCR; TCRdb's version includes in-frame clones alone and lacks a portion of them. Of roughly 9,100 clones in the sample, 62% were seen once. Trimming stripped 6 bases from V and 5 bases from J, with 19 bases between. Germline values: CDR1 SQVTM, CDR2 ANQGSEA. This CDR3 has 14 amino acids. The rearrangement joins TRBV29-1 to TRBJ1-1; D possibly corresponds to TRBD1 (6 bases). The clonotype originates from a human donor with diffuse large B-cell lymphoma. Sequencing was done on a sample of tumor tissue. CDR3 in DNA: TGCAGCGTCTTTAGTTCAGGGGTGCGGACTGAAGCTTTCTTT. Amino acid sequence: CSVFSSGVRTEAFF.